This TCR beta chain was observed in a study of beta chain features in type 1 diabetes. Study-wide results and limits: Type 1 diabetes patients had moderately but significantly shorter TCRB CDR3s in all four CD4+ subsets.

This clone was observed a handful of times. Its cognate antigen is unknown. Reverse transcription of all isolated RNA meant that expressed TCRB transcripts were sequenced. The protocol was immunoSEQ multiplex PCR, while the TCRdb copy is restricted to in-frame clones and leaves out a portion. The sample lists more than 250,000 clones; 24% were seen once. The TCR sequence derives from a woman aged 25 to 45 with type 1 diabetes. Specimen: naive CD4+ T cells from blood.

The CDR3 nucleotides read TGCGCCAGCAGCCTATTAACCGGCGGGAGGGCCCGGGAGACCCAGTACTTC. It is translated as CASSLLTGGRARETQYF. The J gene is TRBJ2-5, the V gene TRBV4-1; the match to TRBD2 covers 9 bases. This CDR3 has 17 amino acids. Germline V CDR1 and CDR2: MGHRA, YSYEKL. The J segment lost 5 bases and the V segment lost 4 bases, leaving 14 bases of the junction unmatched.